The rows below give T cell receptor beta chains drawn from one sample of a study of spatial heterogeneity in lung cancer. MiXCR, applied by TCRdb to the 5' RACE reads, yields one record per CDR3 protein. The table has over 10,000 distinct CDR3 sequences, more than 3% seen once. Sequencing used lung tumor tissue, obtained at surgery. These receptors were obtained from a male donor with early-stage non-small cell lung cancer. CDR3s include the opening cysteine and the closing phenylalanine or tryptophan. The order of the fields is clone size, D gene, J gene, V gene, CDR3 protein, CDR3 DNA. The D gene is left open where the match is weak. Size tells how often a clone was seen (once, few, many) or the class of an expanded clone, and some rows leave it out.

clone_size: many; d_call: NA; j_call: TRBJ2-7; v_call: TRBV7-9; cdr3_aa: CASSPGQHSYEQYF; cdr3_nt: TGTGCCAGCAGCCCCGGGCAGCACTCCTACGAGCAGTACTTC
clone_size: NA; d_call: NA; j_call: TRBJ1-5; v_call: TRBV7-9; cdr3_aa: CASSLEANQPQHF; cdr3_nt: TGTGCCAGCAGCCTTGAGGCGAATCAGCCCCAGCATTTT
clone_size: many; d_call: TRBD1; j_call: TRBJ1-6; v_call: TRBV12-3/TRBV12-4; cdr3_aa: CASSPDRGTGSPLHF; cdr3_nt: TGTGCCAGCAGTCCCGACAGGGGGACGGGATCACCCCTCCACTTT
clone_size: many; d_call: TRBD1; j_call: TRBJ2-5; v_call: TRBV7-2; cdr3_aa: CASSWGTGETQYF; cdr3_nt: TGTGCCAGCAGCTGGGGGACAGGGGAGACCCAGTACTTC
clone_size: many; d_call: NA; j_call: TRBJ1-1; v_call: TRBV11-2; cdr3_aa: CASSFERGGLTEAFF; cdr3_nt: TGTGCCAGCAGCTTTGAGAGGGGAGGCTTAACTGAAGCTTTCTTT
clone_size: medium-sized; d_call: NA; j_call: TRBJ1-6; v_call: TRBV6-5; cdr3_aa: CASSTPSWTGPSPLHF; cdr3_nt: TGTGCCAGCAGTACGCCATCCTGGACTGGGCCTTCACCCCTCCACTTT
clone_size: many; d_call: NA; j_call: TRBJ2-2; v_call: TRBV30; cdr3_aa: CAWSLGGANTGELFF; cdr3_nt: TGTGCCTGGAGTTTGGGCGGGGCGAACACCGGGGAGCTGTTTTTT
clone_size: many; d_call: NA; j_call: TRBJ1-3; v_call: TRBV4-2; cdr3_aa: CASSQDRQSSGNTIYF; cdr3_nt: TGTGCCAGCAGCCAAGATCGACAGTCCTCTGGAAACACCATATATTTT
clone_size: many; d_call: TRBD2; j_call: TRBJ2-5; v_call: TRBV10-1; cdr3_aa: CASSTWSGTQETQYF; cdr3_nt: TGCGCCAGCAGTACTTGGAGCGGGACCCAAGAGACCCAGTACTTC
clone_size: many; d_call: NA; j_call: TRBJ2-2; v_call: TRBV3-1; cdr3_aa: CASSQDRYGELFF; cdr3_nt: TGTGCCAGCAGCCAAGATCGGTACGGGGAGCTGTTTTTT
clone_size: many; d_call: NA; j_call: TRBJ1-5; v_call: TRBV12-3/TRBV12-4; cdr3_aa: CASRTGSQPQHF; cdr3_nt: TGTGCCAGCAGAACAGGGTCTCAGCCCCAGCATTTT
clone_size: medium-sized; d_call: NA; j_call: TRBJ2-5; v_call: TRBV28; cdr3_aa: CASRSPGQQETQYF; cdr3_nt: TGTGCCAGCCGCTCTCCGGGACAACAAGAGACCCAGTACTTC
clone_size: many; d_call: TRBD2; j_call: TRBJ2-7; v_call: TRBV7-6; cdr3_aa: CASSHYSGTSGYEQYF; cdr3_nt: TGTGCCAGCAGCCATTATTCCGGGACTAGCGGCTACGAGCAGTACTTC
clone_size: few; d_call: NA; j_call: TRBJ1-2; v_call: TRBV3-2; cdr3_aa: CASSQVTALSHYGDTF; cdr3_nt: TGTGCCAGCAGCCAAGTTACAGCGCTTTCTCACTATGGCGACACCTTC
clone_size: few; d_call: NA; j_call: TRBJ1-5; v_call: TRBV28; cdr3_aa: CASTLPLGGNQPQHF; cdr3_nt: TGTGCCAGCACCCTGCCTTTGGGGGGCAATCAGCCCCAGCATTTT
clone_size: medium-sized; d_call: NA; j_call: TRBJ2-7; v_call: TRBV5-4; cdr3_aa: CASSSTNLYEQYF; cdr3_nt: TGTGCCAGCAGCTCAACAAATCTCTACGAGCAGTACTTC
clone_size: medium-sized; d_call: NA; j_call: TRBJ2-1; v_call: TRBV6-2/TRBV6-3; cdr3_aa: CASSYTTAHEQFF; cdr3_nt: TGTGCCAGCAGTTACACCACAGCCCATGAGCAGTTCTTC
clone_size: many; d_call: TRBD2; j_call: TRBJ2-3; v_call: TRBV7-2; cdr3_aa: CASSFLAGGRTDTQYF; cdr3_nt: TGTGCCAGCAGCTTCCTAGCGGGGGGGAGGACAGATACGCAGTATTTT
clone_size: many; d_call: TRBD2; j_call: TRBJ2-5; v_call: TRBV4-1; cdr3_aa: CASSQGLLLAGKETQYF; cdr3_nt: TGCGCCAGCAGCCAAGGCCTTTTACTAGCGGGAAAAGAGACCCAGTACTTC
clone_size: few; d_call: NA; j_call: TRBJ1-1; v_call: TRBV11-3; cdr3_aa: CASSFRANTEAFF; cdr3_nt: TGTGCCAGCAGCTTCAGGGCGAACACTGAAGCTTTCTTT
clone_size: many; d_call: TRBD1; j_call: TRBJ1-2; v_call: TRBV12-3/TRBV12-4; cdr3_aa: CASSKPGQGASGYTF; cdr3_nt: TGTGCCAGCAGCAAGCCGGGACAGGGGGCGAGCGGCTACACCTTC
clone_size: many; d_call: TRBD1; j_call: TRBJ2-7; v_call: TRBV20-1; cdr3_aa: CRADRQSYEQYF; cdr3_nt: TGCAGAGCGGACAGGCAGTCCTACGAGCAGTACTTC
clone_size: many; d_call: NA; j_call: TRBJ2-7; v_call: TRBV12-5; cdr3_aa: CASGAPRGAAYEQYF; cdr3_nt: TGTGCTAGTGGTGCCCCGCGCGGGGCGGCCTACGAGCAGTACTTC
clone_size: few; d_call: NA; j_call: TRBJ2-3; v_call: TRBV24-1; cdr3_aa: CATSDLSSTDTQYF; cdr3_nt: TGTGCCACCAGTGATTTGAGTAGCACAGATACGCAGTATTTT
clone_size: NA; d_call: NA; j_call: TRBJ2-7; v_call: TRBV18; cdr3_aa: CASSPPPGTYEQYF; cdr3_nt: TGTGCCAGCTCACCACCGCCGGGGACTTACGAGCAGTACTTC
clone_size: many; d_call: NA; j_call: TRBJ2-3; v_call: TRBV30; cdr3_aa: CAWSAADYYTDTQYF; cdr3_nt: TGTGCCTGGAGTGCCGCGGACTATTACACAGATACGCAGTATTTT
clone_size: many; d_call: NA; j_call: TRBJ2-3; v_call: TRBV7-2; cdr3_aa: CASSLRSASTDTQYF; cdr3_nt: TGTGCCAGCAGCTTAAGGAGTGCTAGCACAGATACGCAGTATTTT
clone_size: many; d_call: NA; j_call: TRBJ2-7; v_call: TRBV12-3/TRBV12-4; cdr3_aa: CASSLEGGYEQYF; cdr3_nt: TGTGCCAGCAGTTTAGAGGGGGGCTACGAGCAGTACTTC
clone_size: many; d_call: NA; j_call: TRBJ2-1; v_call: TRBV20-1; cdr3_aa: CSAGPGNEQFF; cdr3_nt: TGCAGTGCAGGTCCAGGCAATGAGCAGTTCTTC
clone_size: many; d_call: TRBD1; j_call: TRBJ2-3; v_call: TRBV18; cdr3_aa: CASSDRGATQYF; cdr3_nt: TGTGCCAGCTCCGACAGGGGAGCAACGCAGTATTTT
clone_size: many; d_call: NA; j_call: TRBJ1-2; v_call: TRBV7-8; cdr3_aa: CASSNKAVNYGYTF; cdr3_nt: TGTGCCAGCAGCAATAAGGCAGTTAACTATGGCTACACCTTC
clone_size: many; d_call: NA; j_call: TRBJ2-1; v_call: TRBV7-9; cdr3_aa: CASSISTGHNEQFF; cdr3_nt: TGTGCCAGCAGCATCTCCACAGGGCACAATGAGCAGTTCTTC
clone_size: medium-sized; d_call: TRBD2; j_call: TRBJ2-1; v_call: TRBV7-3; cdr3_aa: CASSPGGKYNEQFF; cdr3_nt: TGTGCCAGCAGCCCGGGGGGGAAGTACAATGAGCAGTTCTTC
clone_size: many; d_call: NA; j_call: TRBJ1-6; v_call: TRBV12-3/TRBV12-4; cdr3_aa: CASSPAWDNSPLHF; cdr3_nt: TGTGCCAGCAGCCCGGCATGGGATAATTCACCCCTCCACTTT
clone_size: many; d_call: NA; j_call: TRBJ1-2; v_call: TRBV4-1; cdr3_aa: CASSQEGAGTVYGYTF; cdr3_nt: TGCGCCAGCAGCCAAGAAGGGGCAGGGACGGTCTATGGCTACACCTTC
clone_size: many; d_call: TRBD2; j_call: TRBJ2-1; v_call: TRBV10-2; cdr3_aa: CASKRTSGATYNEQFF; cdr3_nt: TGCGCCAGCAAGAGGACTAGCGGGGCGACCTACAATGAGCAGTTCTTC
clone_size: many; d_call: TRBD2; j_call: TRBJ2-1; v_call: TRBV9; cdr3_aa: CASSSGLAANNEQFF; cdr3_nt: TGTGCCAGCAGCTCCGGACTAGCGGCGAACAATGAGCAGTTCTTC
clone_size: few; d_call: TRBD1; j_call: TRBJ2-3; v_call: TRBV19; cdr3_aa: CASSRQGTTTDTQYF; cdr3_nt: TGTGCCAGTAGTCGACAGGGGACCACCACAGATACGCAGTATTTT
clone_size: NA; d_call: NA; j_call: TRBJ2-5; v_call: TRBV11-2; cdr3_aa: CASTLQGGETQYF; cdr3_nt: TGTGCCAGTACCTTACAGGGCGGGGAGACCCAGTACTTC
clone_size: many; d_call: NA; j_call: TRBJ1-5; v_call: TRBV12-3/TRBV12-4; cdr3_aa: CASSLASRAGYNQPQHF; cdr3_nt: TGTGCCAGCAGTTTAGCGTCAAGGGCAGGGTACAATCAGCCCCAGCATTTT
clone_size: medium-sized; d_call: NA; j_call: TRBJ2-3; v_call: TRBV12-3/TRBV12-4; cdr3_aa: CASSLWGAFTDTQYF; cdr3_nt: TGTGCCAGCAGTTTGTGGGGGGCGTTCACAGATACGCAGTATTTT
clone_size: few; d_call: NA; j_call: TRBJ1-4; v_call: TRBV6-5; cdr3_aa: CASSYALGGLLFF; cdr3_nt: TGTGCCAGCAGCTACGCCCTCGGTGGGTTGCTGTTTTTT
clone_size: many; d_call: TRBD2; j_call: TRBJ2-1; v_call: TRBV9; cdr3_aa: CASSVGVGDSGVSYNEQFF; cdr3_nt: TGTGCCAGCAGCGTGGGGGTTGGGGATAGCGGGGTAAGCTACAATGAGCAGTTCTTC
clone_size: medium-sized; d_call: TRBD2; j_call: TRBJ2-3; v_call: TRBV9; cdr3_aa: CASSGGGAGTQYF; cdr3_nt: TGTGCCAGCAGCGGCGGGGGGGCCGGCACGCAGTATTTT
clone_size: many; d_call: NA; j_call: TRBJ2-7; v_call: TRBV12-3/TRBV12-4; cdr3_aa: CASSLPHFPLNDYEQYF; cdr3_nt: TGTGCCAGCAGTTTACCCCACTTTCCCCTTAACGACTACGAGCAGTACTTC
clone_size: many; d_call: TRBD1; j_call: TRBJ1-5; v_call: TRBV20-1; cdr3_aa: CSASPGQTTGFYQPQHF; cdr3_nt: TGCAGTGCTAGTCCGGGACAGACCACCGGATTTTATCAGCCCCAGCATTTT
clone_size: many; d_call: TRBD2; j_call: TRBJ2-1; v_call: TRBV5-1; cdr3_aa: CASSTRTSPRNEQFF; cdr3_nt: TGCGCCAGCAGCACCCGGACTAGCCCAAGGAATGAGCAGTTCTTC
clone_size: many; d_call: NA; j_call: TRBJ1-3; v_call: TRBV9; cdr3_aa: CASSVAAPGNTIYF; cdr3_nt: TGTGCCAGCAGCGTCGCGGCGCCTGGAAACACCATATATTTT
clone_size: many; d_call: TRBD1; j_call: TRBJ1-4; v_call: TRBV7-9; cdr3_aa: CASSLGDREDEKLFF; cdr3_nt: TGTGCCAGCAGCTTAGGGGACAGGGAAGATGAAAAACTGTTTTTT
clone_size: many; d_call: NA; j_call: TRBJ2-1; v_call: TRBV11-3; cdr3_aa: CASSSVVSNDYNEQFF; cdr3_nt: TGTGCCAGCAGCTCCGTGGTCAGTAATGATTACAATGAGCAGTTCTTC
clone_size: many; d_call: TRBD2; j_call: TRBJ2-2; v_call: TRBV7-2; cdr3_aa: CASSSLTSRPTGELFF; cdr3_nt: TGTGCCAGCAGCTCCTTGACTAGCAGGCCCACCGGGGAGCTGTTTTTT
clone_size: many; d_call: NA; j_call: TRBJ2-7; v_call: TRBV3-1; cdr3_aa: CASSQDLGSLAREQYF; cdr3_nt: TGTGCCAGCAGCCAAGATCTGGGCTCTCTAGCTCGCGAGCAGTACTTC
clone_size: many; d_call: NA; j_call: TRBJ2-3; v_call: TRBV20-1; cdr3_aa: CSYLVPLRDTQYF; cdr3_nt: TGCAGCTACCTTGTCCCACTTCGAGATACGCAGTATTTT